These T cell receptor beta chains were read from a single sample in a study of OX40 agonist ivuxolimab in advanced cancers. Data came from immunoSEQ multiplex PCR; TCRdb stores just in-frame clones and leaves some out. The table includes approximately 66,000 clones, roughly four fifths detected once. The sequences come from CD4+ or CD8+ T cells sorted from blood, collected in a trial of the OX40 agonist ivuxolimab. The origin of the receptors is an adult with an advanced solid tumor such as melanoma, head and neck, liver or kidney cancer. The CDR3 runs from the conserved cysteine through the conserved F or W. D genes are given only for firm matches. Part of the rows lack a size; the others show once, few, many or a class for expanded clones.

TRBD1	NA	TRBV10-3	TRBJ1-1	TGTGCCACCAGACTACAGGGGGACGCTGAAGCTTTCTTT	CATRLQGDAEAFF
TRBD2	NA	TRBV6-5	TRBJ2-7	TGTGCCAGCCAGGGAGGGCCCTACGAGCAGTACTTC	CASQGGPYEQYF
TRBD1	NA	TRBV5-1	TRBJ2-2	TGCGCCAGCAGCTTCAGGCCAGGGGGTGTCGGGGAGCTGTTTTTT	CASSFRPGGVGELFF
TRBD1	NA	TRBV10-3	TRBJ1-1	TGTGCCATCAGTGACCGGACAGGGGGCCTCAAGAACACTGAAGCTTTCTTT	CAISDRTGGLKNTEAFF
NA	NA	TRBV7-3	TRBJ2-3	TGTGCCAGCAAACCAACACTCGCAACAGATACGCAGTATTTT	CASKPTLATDTQYF
NA	NA	TRBV28	TRBJ1-2	TGTGCCAGCAGCCGAGATACGGTCTATGGCTACACCTTC	CASSRDTVYGYTF
NA	NA	TRBV7-9	TRBJ2-5	TGTGCCAGCAGTCGTGTGGAGACCCAGTACTTC	CASSRVETQYF
TRBD2	NA	TRBV5-1	TRBJ2-3	TGCGCCAGCACCCCGACTAGCGGGGGGGCGAGAGATACGCAGTATTTT	CASTPTSGGARDTQYF
TRBD1	NA	TRBV6-5	TRBJ1-2	TGTGCCAGCAGAGGTCCCGGGACAGGGGTATATGGCTACACCTTC	CASRGPGTGVYGYTF
TRBD2	once	TRBV7-3	TRBJ2-3	TGTGCCAGCAGCTCGGGACCTAGCGGTAGAGATACGCAGTATTTT	CASSSGPSGRDTQYF
NA	NA	TRBV28	TRBJ1-5	TGTGCCAGCACTTGGGGAGGGGTTCACAATCAGCCCCAGCATTTT	CASTWGGVHNQPQHF
NA	NA	TRBV4-1	TRBJ2-1	TGCGCCAGCAAAACTAGAGCAGGGTCCTACAATGAGCAGTTCTTC	CASKTRAGSYNEQFF
TRBD2	NA	TRBV6-6	TRBJ2-5	TGTGCCAGCAGTTACGGGACTAGCGGGGGGCCCGAGACCCAGTACTTC	CASSYGTSGGPETQYF
NA	NA	TRBV5-1	TRBJ1-1	TGCGCCAGCAGCTTGGATGGGCAGAACACTGAAGCTTTCTTT	CASSLDGQNTEAFF
NA	once	TRBV7-3	TRBJ2-3	TGTGCCAGCAGCTTAATGGCTGCTAGCACAGATACGCAGTATTTT	CASSLMAASTDTQYF
NA	NA	TRBV18	TRBJ1-1	TGTGCCAGCTCAACGACAGGACTCACTGAAGCTTTCTTT	CASSTTGLTEAFF
TRBD1	NA	TRBV28	TRBJ1-5	TGTGCCAGCAGTTCTCCCGGCAGGGGGCTTAGACAGCCCCAGCATTTT	CASSSPGRGLRQPQHF
NA	NA	TRBV7-7	TRBJ1-2	TGTGCTAGCAGCCCGGGACCTAACTATGGCTACACCTTC	CASSPGPNYGYTF
NA	NA	TRBV5-5	TRBJ1-5	TGTGCCAGCAGCTTGTTCCCAGACAATCAGCCCCAGCATTTT	CASSLFPDNQPQHF
NA	NA	TRBV27	TRBJ2-5	TGTGCCAGCAGTCCGAACAGGGGTAGCGGAGAGACCCAGTACTTC	CASSPNRGSGETQYF
NA	NA	TRBV2	TRBJ2-5	TGTGCCAGCTCGCCCGGCCAGTACTTC	CASSPGQYF
TRBD1	NA	TRBV2	TRBJ2-7	TGTGCCAGCGCGGACAGGGCGGTGAAAGAGCAGTACTTC	CASADRAVKEQYF
TRBD1	NA	TRBV19	TRBJ1-6	TGTGCCAGTAGTATAGGGGACGGGACAGCGAATTCACCCCTCCACTTT	CASSIGDGTANSPLHF
NA	few	TRBV11-3	TRBJ2-7	TGTGCCAGCAGCTTAGCTGGGACCAGGGGCAGCCACGAGCAGTACTTC	CASSLAGTRGSHEQYF
TRBD1	NA	TRBV5-1	TRBJ2-7	TGCGCCAGCAGCTTACAGGACAGGGTGGACGAGCAGTACTTC	CASSLQDRVDEQYF
NA	NA	TRBV5-4	TRBJ2-1	TGTGCCAGCAGCTTGGGGGGAGGGGGCCCGTACAATGAGCAGTTCTTC	CASSLGGGGPYNEQFF
TRBD2	once	TRBV6-4	TRBJ2-5	TGTGCCAGCAGTGCCGTAGCGGGGCCTCGAGAGACCCAGTACTTC	CASSAVAGPRETQYF
TRBD1	NA	TRBV5-1	TRBJ1-1	TGCGCCAGCAGTTACCTCACAGGGGCTGTTGAAGCTTTCTTT	CASSYLTGAVEAFF
TRBD1	NA	TRBV11-3	TRBJ2-1	TGTGCCAGCAGCGATCCAGGGGGACGCAATGAGCAGTTCTTC	CASSDPGGRNEQFF
NA	NA	TRBV15	TRBJ1-5	TGTGCCACCAGCGTCCGCAATCAGCCCCAGCATTTT	CATSVRNQPQHF
NA	NA	TRBV29-1	TRBJ1-2	TGCAGCGTTGGGACAGCTAATGGCTACACCTTC	CSVGTANGYTF
NA	NA	TRBV6-5	TRBJ1-5	TGTGCCAGCAGTTGGGAGTCAGGGTTCGGCAATCAGCCCCAGCATTTT	CASSWESGFGNQPQHF
NA	NA	TRBV30	TRBJ1-2	TGTGCCTGCAAAGTGGGGGGTTCTGGTGGCTACACCTTC	CACKVGGSGGYTF